Below, 7 T cell receptor beta chains from the same sample are listed, as sequenced in a study of beta chain features in type 1 diabetes (dated by TCRdb to 2016 to 2019). The method behind the library was the immunoSEQ multiplex PCR assay. The entire amount of isolated RNA was reverse transcribed using the High Capacity cDNA Reverse Transcription Kit, so the sequenced TCRB transcripts were expressed ones. The table was pulled from immuneACCESS by TCRdb, which kept in-frame rearrangements only. Such tables lose some clones; where checked, under half of the loss comes from unresolved V genes, and the rest has no known cause. This sample has under 450,000 clones in its table, and 11% to 15% of those were observed once. The biggest ten clones account for under 0.04% of the sample. Sequencing was performed on naive CD4+ T cells from blood. The sample's cell subset or site label is to be understood as: true naive CD4+ T cells. The receptors were sampled from a man aged 25 to 45 in good health.

V usage is TRBV7-9 and J usage is TRBJ2-3; D unresolved. The CDR3 is 14 amino acids. Trimming took 5 bases from V and 6 from J, leaving 15 bases between them. Germline V gene sequence: CDR1 SEHNR, CDR2 FQNEAQ (reference sequence). CDR3 sequence reads: CASSAPLSEDTQYF. CDR3 nucleotide sequence: TGTGCCAGCAGCGCCCCCCTTAGTGAGGATACGCAGTATTTT.

This sequence joins TRBV9 and TRBJ1-6, with no clear D. This CDR3 is built from 14 residues. The V end was cut by 4 bases, the J end by 7 bases, with 12 bases between. Germline values: CDR1 SGDLS, CDR2 YYNGEE. The CDR3 loop reads CASSSKVGNSPLHF. The DNA for the CDR3 is TGTGCCAGCAGCTCTAAAGTGGGAAATTCACCCCTCCACTTT.

This clone was detected a few times. The identical CDR3 is also encoded by other nucleotide sequences in the sample. The chain recombines TRBV9 with TRBJ2-6, with 11 bases identical to TRBD2. From germline, CDR1 is SGDLS and CDR2 YYNGEE. V was clipped by 4 bases and J by 0 bases; unmatched bases: 9. CDR3 length: 19 residues. CDR3 in amino acids: CASSLSLAGVGSGANVLTF. The CDR3, as DNA: TGTGCCAGCAGCCTCTCACTAGCGGGAGTCGGCTCTGGGGCCAACGTCCTGACTTTC.

This clone appeared a few times. The chain carries TRBV29-1 and TRBJ2-5; 8 bases line up with TRBD1. CDR1 and CDR2 (germline): SQVTM, ANQGSEA. CDR3 length: 12 amino acids. V lost 5 bases and J lost 1; bases outside the gene matches: 0. The CDR3 here is CSVTGGQETQYF. CDR3 DNA sequence: TGCAGCGTTACAGGGGGCCAAGAGACCCAGTACTTC.

This clone was found a few times. This chain uses TRBV7-2 with TRBJ2-3; no firm D call. The V gene lost 3 bases and the J gene lost 3 bases, with 13 bases spanning the gap. Germline V CDR1 and CDR2: SGHTA, FQGNSA. The CDR3 is 15 residues long. The chain's CDR3 is CASSFQASSTDTQYF. DNA for the CDR3: TGTGCCAGCAGCTTTCAAGCTTCTTCAACAGATACGCAGTATTTT.

V usage is TRBV6-5 and J usage is TRBJ2-5; 10 bases are a match to TRBD2. The germline gives CDR1 MNHEY, CDR2 SVGAGI. The CDR3 consists of 15 residues. V lost 6 bases, J lost 4 bases, and 8 bases stayed unmatched. CDR3 sequence: CASRRGPSGRETQYF. CDR3 sequence (DNA): TGTGCCAGCAGACGCGGCCCTAGCGGGAGAGAGACCCAGTACTTC.

This clone has a handful of counts. This chain links TRBV10-2 with TRBJ2-7, with 9 positions matching TRBD2. Germline assignment: CDR1 WSHSY and CDR2 SAAADI. V gave up 5 bases and J gave up 4 bases; unmatched junction bases: 3. The CDR3 covers 13 residues. CDR3 region: CASSPSGAYEQYV. Written as DNA, the CDR3 is TGCGCCAGCAGTCCTAGCGGGGCTTACGAGCAGTACGTC.